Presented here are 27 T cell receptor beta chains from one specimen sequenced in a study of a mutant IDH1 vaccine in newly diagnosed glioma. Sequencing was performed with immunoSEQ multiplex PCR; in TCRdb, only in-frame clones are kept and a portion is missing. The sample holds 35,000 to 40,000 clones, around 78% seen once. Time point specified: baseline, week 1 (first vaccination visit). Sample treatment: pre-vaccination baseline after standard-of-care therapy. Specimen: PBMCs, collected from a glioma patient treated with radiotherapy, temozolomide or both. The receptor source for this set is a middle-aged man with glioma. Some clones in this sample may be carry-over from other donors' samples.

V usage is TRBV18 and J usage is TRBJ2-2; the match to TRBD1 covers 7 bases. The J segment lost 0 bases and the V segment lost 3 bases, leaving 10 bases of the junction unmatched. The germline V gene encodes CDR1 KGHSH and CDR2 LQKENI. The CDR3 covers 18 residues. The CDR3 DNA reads TGTGCCAGCTCACCGAACGGTTTGGGACAGACGAACACCGGGGAGCTGTTTTTT. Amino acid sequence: CASSPNGLGQTNTGELFF.

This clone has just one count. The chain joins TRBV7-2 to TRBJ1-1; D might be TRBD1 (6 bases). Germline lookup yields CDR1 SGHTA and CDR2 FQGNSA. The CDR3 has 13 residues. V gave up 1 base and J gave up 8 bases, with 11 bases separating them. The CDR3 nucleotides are TGTGCCAGCAGCTTAGGGGTCGGGGGCGAAGCTTTCTTT. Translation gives CASSLGVGGEAFF.

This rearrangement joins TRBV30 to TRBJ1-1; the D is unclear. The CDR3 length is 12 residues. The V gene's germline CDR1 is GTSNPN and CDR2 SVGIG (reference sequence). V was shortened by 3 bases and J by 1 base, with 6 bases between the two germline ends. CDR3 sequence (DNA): TGTGCCTGGAGGGGCGAGAACACTGAAGCTTTCTTT. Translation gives CAWRGENTEAFF.

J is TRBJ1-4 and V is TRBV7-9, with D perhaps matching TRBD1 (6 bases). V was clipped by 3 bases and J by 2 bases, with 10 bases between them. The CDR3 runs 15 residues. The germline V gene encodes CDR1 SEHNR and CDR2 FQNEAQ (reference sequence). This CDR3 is CASSFTGFTNEKLFF. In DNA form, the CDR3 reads TGTGCCAGCAGCTTTACAGGGTTTACTAATGAAAAACTGTTTTTT. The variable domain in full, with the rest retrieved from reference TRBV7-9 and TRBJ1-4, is DTGVSQNPRHKITKRGQNVTFRCDPISEHNRLYWYRQTLGQGPEFLTYFQNEAQLEKSRLLSDRFSAERPKGSFSTLEIQRTEQGDSAMYLCASSFTGFTNEKLFFGSGTQLSVL.

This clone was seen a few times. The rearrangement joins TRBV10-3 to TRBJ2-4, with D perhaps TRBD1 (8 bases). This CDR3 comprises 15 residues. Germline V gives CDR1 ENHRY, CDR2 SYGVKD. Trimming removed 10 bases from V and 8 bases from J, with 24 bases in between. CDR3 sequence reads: CATGGQGALGDIQYF. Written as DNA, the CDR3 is TGTGCCACCGGGGGGCAGGGGGCCTTAGGTGACATTCAGTACTTC.

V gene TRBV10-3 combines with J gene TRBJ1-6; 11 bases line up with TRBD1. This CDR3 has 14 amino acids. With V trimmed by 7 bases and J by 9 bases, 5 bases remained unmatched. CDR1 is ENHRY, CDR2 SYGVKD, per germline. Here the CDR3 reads CAIKPGQGGSPLHF. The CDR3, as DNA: TGTGCCATCAAACCGGGACAGGGGGGTTCACCCCTCCACTTT.

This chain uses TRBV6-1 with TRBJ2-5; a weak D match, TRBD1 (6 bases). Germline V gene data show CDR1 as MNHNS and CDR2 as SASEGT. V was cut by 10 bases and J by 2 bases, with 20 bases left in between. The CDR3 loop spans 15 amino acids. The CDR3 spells CATAPAFGQQETQYF. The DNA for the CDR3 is TGTGCCACCGCTCCTGCGTTTGGACAGCAAGAGACCCAGTACTTC.

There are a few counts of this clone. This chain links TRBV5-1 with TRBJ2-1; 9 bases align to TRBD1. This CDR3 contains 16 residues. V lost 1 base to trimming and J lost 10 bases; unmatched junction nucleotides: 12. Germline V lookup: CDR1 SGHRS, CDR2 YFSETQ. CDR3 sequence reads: CASSLTPGQGRSEQFF. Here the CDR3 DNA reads TGCGCCAGCAGCTTGACTCCGGGACAGGGTCGATCCGAGCAGTTCTTC.

The CDR3 nucleotides read TGTGCCAGCAGTTACTCGGACAGGGGGCCCGCTGAAGCTTTCTTT. Its protein is CASSYSDRGPAEAFF. The chain employs TRBV6-6 and TRBJ1-1; TRBD1 matches 11 bases. V dropped 0 bases and J dropped 6; count of bases not matched to a gene: 3. The germline V gene has CDR1 MNHNY and CDR2 SVGAGI (reference sequence). This CDR3 comprises 15 residues.

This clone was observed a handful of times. The CDR3 coding sequence is TGTGCCAGCAGCCAGAATTATGGCTACACCTTC. It translates to CASSQNYGYTF. The chain employs TRBV5-5 and TRBJ1-2; D uncertain. V was clipped by 4 bases and J by 5 bases, with 6 bases between them. Per germline, CDR1 SGHKS and CDR2 YYEKEE (reference sequence). The CDR3 extends over 11 amino acids.

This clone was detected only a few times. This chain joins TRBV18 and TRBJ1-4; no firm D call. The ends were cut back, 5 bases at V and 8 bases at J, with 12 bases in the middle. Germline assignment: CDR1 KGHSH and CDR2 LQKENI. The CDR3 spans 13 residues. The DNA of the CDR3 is TGTGCCAGCTCAAGCAGACGGCAAGAAAAACTGTTTTTT. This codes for CASSSRRQEKLFF.

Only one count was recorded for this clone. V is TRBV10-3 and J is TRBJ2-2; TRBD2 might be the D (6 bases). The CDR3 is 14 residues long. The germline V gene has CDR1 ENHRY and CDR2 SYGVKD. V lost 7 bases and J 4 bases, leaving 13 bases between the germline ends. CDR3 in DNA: TGTGCCATCAAAGGGGACGGGAGCACCGGGGAGCTGTTTTTT. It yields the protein CAIKGDGSTGELFF.

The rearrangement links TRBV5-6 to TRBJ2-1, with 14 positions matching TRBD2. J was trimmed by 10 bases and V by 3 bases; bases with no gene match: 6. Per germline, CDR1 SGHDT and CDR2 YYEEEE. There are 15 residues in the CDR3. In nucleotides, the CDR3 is TGTGCCAGCAGCTCGGGACTAGCGGGGGATCGGGAGCAGTTCTTC. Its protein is CASSSGLAGDREQFF.

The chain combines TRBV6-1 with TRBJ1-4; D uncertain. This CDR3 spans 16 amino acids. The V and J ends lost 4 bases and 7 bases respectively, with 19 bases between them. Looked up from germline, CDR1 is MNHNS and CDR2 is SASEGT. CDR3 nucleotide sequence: TGTGCCAGCAGTGGCGAATTTTGGGCTCTGAGTGAAAAACTGTTTTTT. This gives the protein CASSGEFWALSEKLFF.

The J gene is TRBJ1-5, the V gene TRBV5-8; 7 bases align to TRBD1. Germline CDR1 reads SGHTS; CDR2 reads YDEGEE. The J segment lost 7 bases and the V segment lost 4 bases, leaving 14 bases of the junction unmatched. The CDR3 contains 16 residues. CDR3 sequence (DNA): TGTGCCAGCAGCGGACGGAACAGGGGTGGGGGACAGCCCCAGCATTTT. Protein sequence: CASSGRNRGGGQPQHF.

CDR3 loop: CASSEQGINQPQHF. Here the CDR3 DNA reads TGTGCCAGCAGTGAACAGGGGATTAATCAGCCCCAGCATTTT. The chain links TRBV6-1 to TRBJ1-5; a weak D match, TRBD1 (6 bases). Trimming removed 2 bases at V and 4 bases at J, with 9 bases between. CDR1 is MNHNS, CDR2 SASEGT, per germline. The length of the CDR3 is 14 residues.

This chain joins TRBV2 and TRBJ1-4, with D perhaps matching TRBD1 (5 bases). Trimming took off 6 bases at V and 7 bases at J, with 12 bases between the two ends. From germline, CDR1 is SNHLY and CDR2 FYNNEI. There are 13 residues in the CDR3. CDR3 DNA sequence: TGTGCCAGCAGAACCCCGGGGCCTGAAAAACTGTTTTTT. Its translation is CASRTPGPEKLFF.

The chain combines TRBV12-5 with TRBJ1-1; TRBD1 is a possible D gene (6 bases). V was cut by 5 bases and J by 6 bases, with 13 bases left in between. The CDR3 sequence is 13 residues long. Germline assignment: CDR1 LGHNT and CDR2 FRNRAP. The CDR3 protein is CASGPRGGSEAFF. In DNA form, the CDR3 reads TGTGCTAGTGGTCCCCGAGGGGGGTCTGAAGCTTTCTTT.

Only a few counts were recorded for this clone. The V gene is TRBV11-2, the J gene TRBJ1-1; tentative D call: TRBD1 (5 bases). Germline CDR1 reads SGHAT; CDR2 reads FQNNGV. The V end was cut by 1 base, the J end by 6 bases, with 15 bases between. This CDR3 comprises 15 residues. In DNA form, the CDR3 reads TGTGCCAGCAGCTTAGTCGGGGACGGAGTGGCTGAAGCTTTCTTT. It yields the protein CASSLVGDGVAEAFF.

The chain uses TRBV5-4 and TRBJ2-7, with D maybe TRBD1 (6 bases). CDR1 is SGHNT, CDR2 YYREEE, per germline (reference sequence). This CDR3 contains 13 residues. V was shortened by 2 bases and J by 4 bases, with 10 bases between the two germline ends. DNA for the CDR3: TGTGCCAGCAGCTTCGGACAGAGTTACGAGCAGTACTTC. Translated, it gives CASSFGQSYEQYF.

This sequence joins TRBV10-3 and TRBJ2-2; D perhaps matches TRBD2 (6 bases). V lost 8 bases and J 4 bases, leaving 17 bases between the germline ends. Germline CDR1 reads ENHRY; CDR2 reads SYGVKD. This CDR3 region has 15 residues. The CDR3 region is CAIGLGGDGTGELFF. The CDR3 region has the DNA TGTGCCATCGGGTTGGGAGGTGACGGCACCGGGGAGCTGTTTTTT.

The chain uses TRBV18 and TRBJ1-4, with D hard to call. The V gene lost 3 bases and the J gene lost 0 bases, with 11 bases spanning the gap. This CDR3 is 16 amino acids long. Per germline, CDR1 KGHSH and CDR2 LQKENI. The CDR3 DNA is TGTGCCAGCTCACCCGCTTCCTTTGCAACTAATGAAAAACTGTTTTTT. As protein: CASSPASFATNEKLFF.

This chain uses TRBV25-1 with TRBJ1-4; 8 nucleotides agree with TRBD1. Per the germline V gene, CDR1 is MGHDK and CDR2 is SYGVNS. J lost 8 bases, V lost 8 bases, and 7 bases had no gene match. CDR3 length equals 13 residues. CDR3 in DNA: TGTGCCAGCGGCGCACAGGGGGAAGAAAAACTGTTTTTT. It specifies CASGAQGEEKLFF.

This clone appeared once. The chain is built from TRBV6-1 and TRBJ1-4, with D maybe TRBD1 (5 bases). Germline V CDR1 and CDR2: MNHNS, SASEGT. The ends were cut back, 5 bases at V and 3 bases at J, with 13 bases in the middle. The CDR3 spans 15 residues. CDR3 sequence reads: CASSRAGSPNEKLFF. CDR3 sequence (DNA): TGTGCCAGCAGTCGCGCAGGGTCCCCTAATGAAAAACTGTTTTTT.

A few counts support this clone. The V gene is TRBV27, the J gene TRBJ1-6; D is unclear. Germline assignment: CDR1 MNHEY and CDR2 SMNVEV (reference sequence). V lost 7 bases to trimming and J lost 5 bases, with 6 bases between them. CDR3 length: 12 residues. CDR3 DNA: TGTGCCAGCAAAGGGAATAATTCACCCCTCCACTTT. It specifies CASKGNNSPLHF.

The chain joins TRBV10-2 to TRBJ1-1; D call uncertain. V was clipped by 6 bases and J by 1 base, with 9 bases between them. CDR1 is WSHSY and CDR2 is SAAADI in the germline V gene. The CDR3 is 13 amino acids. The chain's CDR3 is CASSPTANTEAFF. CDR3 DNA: TGCGCCAGCAGCCCCACAGCGAACACTGAAGCTTTCTTT.

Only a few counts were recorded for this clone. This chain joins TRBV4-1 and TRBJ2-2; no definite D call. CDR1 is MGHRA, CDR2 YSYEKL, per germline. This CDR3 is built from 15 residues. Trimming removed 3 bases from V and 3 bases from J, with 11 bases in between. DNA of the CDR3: TGCGCCAGCAGCCACGCCCCTTCCTACACCGGGGAGCTGTTTTTT. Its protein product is CASSHAPSYTGELFF.